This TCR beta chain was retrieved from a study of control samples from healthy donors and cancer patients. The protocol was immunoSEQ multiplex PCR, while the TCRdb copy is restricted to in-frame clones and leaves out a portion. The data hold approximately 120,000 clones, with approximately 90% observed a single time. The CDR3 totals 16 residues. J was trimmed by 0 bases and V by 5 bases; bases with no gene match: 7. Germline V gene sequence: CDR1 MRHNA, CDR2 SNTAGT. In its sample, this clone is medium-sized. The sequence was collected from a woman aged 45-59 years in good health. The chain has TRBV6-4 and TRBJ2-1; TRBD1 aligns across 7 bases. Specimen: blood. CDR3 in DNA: TGTGCCAGCAGTCCCTCGGGACAGCTCTCCTACAATGAGCAGTTCTTC. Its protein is CASSPSGQLSYNEQFF.